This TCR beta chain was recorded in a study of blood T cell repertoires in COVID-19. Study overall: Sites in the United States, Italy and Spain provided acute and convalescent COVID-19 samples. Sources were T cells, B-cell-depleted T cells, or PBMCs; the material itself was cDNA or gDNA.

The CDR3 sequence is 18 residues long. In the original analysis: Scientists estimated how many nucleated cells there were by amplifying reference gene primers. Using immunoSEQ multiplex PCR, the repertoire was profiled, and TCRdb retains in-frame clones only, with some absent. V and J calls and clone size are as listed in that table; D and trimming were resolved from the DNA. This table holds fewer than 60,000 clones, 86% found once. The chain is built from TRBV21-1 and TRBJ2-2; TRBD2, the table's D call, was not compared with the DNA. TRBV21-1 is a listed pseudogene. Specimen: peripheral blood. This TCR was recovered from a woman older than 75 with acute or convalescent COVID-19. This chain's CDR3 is CASSPLRLAGGGTGELFF. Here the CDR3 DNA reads TGTGCCAGCAGCCCCTTACGACTAGCGGGGGGGGGCACCGGGGAGCTGTTTTTT.